This passage covers 25 T cell receptor beta chains from one sample sequenced in a study of blood T cell repertoires in COVID-19. Sequencing was performed with immunoSEQ multiplex PCR; in TCRdb, only in-frame clones are kept and a portion is missing. The table includes 410,000 or so clones, approximately 90% detected once. The sample consisted of peripheral blood. The origin of the receptors is a woman aged 40 to 50 with COVID-19, enrolled during active disease.

The CDR3 loop is CASSLTGMRRMNTEAFF. As DNA, the CDR3 is TGTGCCAGCAGTTTAACAGGTATGCGGCGTATGAACACTGAAGCTTTCTTT. This chain joins TRBV27 and TRBJ1-1, with a tentative D call TRBD1 (5 bases). CDR1 and CDR2 from the germline V gene are MNHEY and SMNVEV (reference sequence). The V end lost 2 bases, the J end lost 0 bases, and 16 bases lay between the germline ends. The CDR3 is 17 amino acids.

The chain joins TRBV27 to TRBJ1-2; TRBD1 aligns across 12 bases. V shed 2 bases, J shed 3 bases, and the junction held 1 base outside the gene matches. CDR1 is MNHEY, CDR2 SMNVEV, per germline (reference sequence). This CDR3 is 15 amino acids long. DNA for the CDR3: TGTGCCAGCAGTTTAGGGACAGGGGGCCACTATGGCTACACCTTC. The encoded protein is CASSLGTGGHYGYTF.

The V gene is TRBV28, the J gene TRBJ1-5, with 8 bases aligning to TRBD1. The CDR3 contains 17 residues. Losses at the gene ends were 4 bases for V and 0 bases for J; bases not matched to a gene: 8. Germline assignment: CDR1 MDHEN and CDR2 SYDVKM. The CDR3 loop is CASSYPRDRYSNQPQHF. CDR3 bases: TGTGCCAGCAGTTACCCCCGGGACAGGTATAGCAATCAGCCCCAGCATTTT.

The V and J genes are TRBV12-5 and TRBJ1-1; 7 nucleotides align to TRBD1. V was clipped by 2 bases and J by 10 bases; unmatched bases: 13. Germline V gene sequence: CDR1 LGHNT, CDR2 FRNRAP. The CDR3 covers 15 residues. CDR3 loop: CASGLTGALSSGAFF. The CDR3 coding sequence is TGTGCTAGTGGTTTGACAGGGGCGCTCTCGTCTGGAGCTTTCTTT.

This clone came up a few times. V usage is TRBV14 and J usage is TRBJ1-2; 7 bases fit TRBD1. CDR1 and CDR2 (germline): SGHDN, FVKESK. The CDR3 contains 15 residues. J gave up 4 bases and V 5 bases, and 10 bases lay outside the gene matches. CDR3 region: CASSARQGTPYGYTF. In DNA form, the CDR3 reads TGTGCCAGCAGCGCCCGACAGGGAACTCCCTATGGCTACACCTTC.

The CDR3 sequence is CASSLVTSLEQFF. CDR3 in DNA: TGTGCCAGCAGCTTAGTCACTAGCCTGGAGCAGTTCTTC. This chain uses TRBV7-9 with TRBJ2-1; weak D call: TRBD2 (6 bases). The CDR3 has 13 amino acids. Germline loops: CDR1 SEHNR, CDR2 FQNEAQ (reference sequence). V dropped 1 base and J dropped 10 bases, with 11 bases sitting between them.

This sequence joins TRBV14 and TRBJ2-1; weak D call: TRBD2 (6 bases). Germline V gene sequence: CDR1 SGHDN, CDR2 FVKESK. The CDR3 is 16 amino acids. Trimming stripped 1 base from V and 8 bases from J, with 18 bases between. The CDR3 sequence: CASSQGQGLQEDEQFF. Here the CDR3 DNA reads TGTGCCAGCAGCCAAGGTCAGGGACTCCAAGAGGATGAGCAGTTCTTC.

The chain couples TRBV9 to TRBJ1-2, with 8 positions matching TRBD1. The CDR3 runs to 14 residues. Germline V gene sequence: CDR1 SGDLS, CDR2 YYNGEE. J was trimmed by 0 bases and V by 6 bases; bases with no gene match: 4. CDR3 in amino acids: CASTPRGPNYGYTF. The CDR3 nucleotides are TGTGCCAGCACCCCCAGGGGGCCTAACTATGGCTACACCTTC.

The table lists this clone with a count of one. The chain employs TRBV7-2 and TRBJ1-5; D is undetermined. The germline V gene has CDR1 SGHTA and CDR2 FQGNSA. The CDR3 runs to 14 residues. Trimming removed 2 bases at V and 3 bases at J, with 8 bases between. Here the CDR3 reads CASSLRQDNQPQHF. DNA for the CDR3: TGTGCCAGCAGCTTAAGGCAGGACAATCAGCCCCAGCATTTT.

This clone came up a few times. The chain employs TRBV10-3 and TRBJ1-1; D possibly corresponds to TRBD1 (6 bases). From germline, CDR1 is ENHRY and CDR2 SYGVKD. The CDR3 contains 14 residues. V lost 6 bases and J 4 bases, leaving 15 bases between the germline ends. CDR3: CAIRIQGEGTEAFF. The CDR3 coding sequence is TGTGCCATCAGAATACAGGGCGAGGGCACTGAAGCTTTCTTT.

V is TRBV5-6 and J is TRBJ2-7; D gene ambiguous. CDR1 and CDR2 (germline): SGHDT, YYEEEE. Trimming stripped 0 bases from V and 4 bases from J, with 11 bases between. The CDR3 runs to 14 residues. The CDR3 nucleotides are TGTGCCAGCAGCTTGGTCCAGGAAACATACGAGCAGTACTTC. Translating gives CASSLVQETYEQYF.

The DNA of the CDR3 is TGTGCCAGCAGTTATTATCACAGGTCGAACTATGGCTACACCTTC. Protein product: CASSYYHRSNYGYTF. This rearrangement joins TRBV6-5 to TRBJ1-2; D is possibly TRBD1 (5 bases). Trimming left V 3 bases short and J 2 bases short, with 13 bases between. The CDR3 consists of 15 residues. In germline, CDR1 is MNHEY, CDR2 SVGAGI.

The chain has TRBV6-2 or TRBV6-3 and TRBJ2-7, with D uncertain. Trimming removed 5 bases from V and 1 base from J, with 18 bases in between. The CDR3 loop spans 16 amino acids. The germline V gene has CDR1 MNHEY and CDR2 SVGEGT. This chain's CDR3 is CASSLHDLRRSYEQYF. The CDR3 DNA reads as TGTGCCAGCAGTCTCCACGACTTGCGGCGGTCCTACGAGCAGTACTTC.

This clone is a singleton in its sample. The same CDR3 arises from other DNA sequences in this sample as well. This rearrangement joins TRBV18 to TRBJ1-5, with 7 nucleotides matching TRBD1. V shed 3 bases, J shed 4 bases, and the junction held 0 bases outside the gene matches. The V gene's germline CDR1 is KGHSH and CDR2 LQKENI. The CDR3 extends over 13 amino acids. For the CDR3, the DNA is TGTGCCAGCTCACCGGACAGGAATCAGCCCCAGCATTTT. As protein: CASSPDRNQPQHF.

This chain's CDR3 is CASSIGGVGPQHF. The CDR3 nucleotides are TGTGCCAGTAGTATAGGGGGAGTAGGGCCCCAGCATTTT. J is TRBJ1-5 and V is TRBV19; no definite D call. Germline V gives CDR1 LNHDA, CDR2 SQIVND (reference sequence). V was clipped by 1 base and J by 9 bases, with 10 bases between them. The CDR3 spans 13 residues.

V gene TRBV27 combines with J gene TRBJ1-1; no definite D call. This CDR3 has 15 amino acids. Germline CDR1 is MNHEY and CDR2 is SMNVEV (reference sequence). With 2 bases removed from V and 1 base from J, the gap between germline ends came to 11 bases. Here the CDR3 reads CASSLVVIGNTEAFF. CDR3 DNA sequence: TGTGCCAGCAGTTTAGTAGTAATCGGGAACACTGAAGCTTTCTTT.

The chain joins TRBV18 to TRBJ1-1; 8 bases agree with TRBD1. Germline V gene lookup returns CDR1 KGHSH and CDR2 LQKENI. With V trimmed by 7 bases and J by 7 bases, 2 bases remained unmatched. This CDR3 region has 11 residues. The CDR3 protein is CASFTGGEAFF. The CDR3 DNA reads TGTGCCAGCTTCACAGGGGGTGAAGCTTTCTTT.

The chain couples TRBV28 to TRBJ1-5; no firm D call. The CDR3 loop spans 14 amino acids. The germline CDR1 and CDR2 sequences are MDHEN and SYDVKM. V was shortened by 7 bases and J by 6 bases, with 16 bases between the two germline ends. The CDR3 DNA is TGTGCCAGCACCCCCCCTCAGTTTTTTCAGCCCCAGCATTTT. The encoded protein is CASTPPQFFQPQHF.

V and J are TRBV7-2 and TRBJ1-1; D uncertain. Per germline, CDR1 SGHTA and CDR2 FQGNSA. The V gene lost 2 bases and the J gene lost 0 bases, with 10 bases spanning the gap. There are 15 residues in the CDR3. For the CDR3, the DNA is TGTGCCAGCAGCTTACTGCCAGGTTTGAACACTGAAGCTTTCTTT. Encoded protein: CASSLLPGLNTEAFF. The variable domain in full, with the rest retrieved from reference TRBV7-2 and TRBJ1-1, is GAGVSQSPSNKVTEKGKDVELRCDPISGHTALYWYRQSLGQGLEFLIYFQGNSAPDKSGLPSDRFSAERTGGSVSTLTIQRTQQEDSAVYLCASSLLPGLNTEAFFGQGTRLTVV.

The V call is TRBV28, the J call TRBJ2-3, with D tentatively TRBD2 (6 bases). V lost 3 bases and J 7 bases, leaving 17 bases between the germline ends. This CDR3 region has 15 residues. Germline V gives CDR1 MDHEN, CDR2 SYDVKM. The CDR3 coding sequence is TGTGCCAGCAGTTTCACTAGCAGGGATCAGAATACGCAGTATTTT. It encodes CASSFTSRDQNTQYF.

The chain couples TRBV30 to TRBJ1-3; 7 bases are a match to TRBD1. Germline CDR1 GTSNPN, CDR2 SVGIG (reference sequence). V trimming: 0 bases; J trimming: 8 bases; junction bases outside the gene matches: 10. This CDR3 is built from 15 residues. CDR3 residues: CAWSVADRRDYTIYF. In nucleotides, the CDR3 is TGTGCCTGGAGTGTAGCGGACAGGCGGGATTACACCATATATTTT.

CDR3 loop: CASSKGLAGGAANTGELFF. The DNA of the CDR3 is TGTGCCAGTAGTAAGGGACTAGCGGGGGGGGCCGCGAACACCGGGGAGCTGTTTTTT. The genes are TRBV19 and TRBJ2-2; 16 nucleotides line up with TRBD2. The CDR3 spans 19 residues. Germline lookup yields CDR1 LNHDA and CDR2 SQIVND (reference sequence). The J segment lost 0 bases and the V segment lost 4 bases, leaving 5 bases of the junction unmatched. Based on the CDR3 plus reference TRBV19 and TRBJ2-2, the full variable domain is DGGITQSPKYLFRKEGQNVTLSCEQNLNHDAMYWYRQDPGQGLRLIYYSQIVNDFQKGDIAEGYSVSREKKESFPLTVTSAQKNPTAFYLCASSKGLAGGAANTGELFFGEGSRLTVL.

This chain joins TRBV28 and TRBJ2-7; 10 bases match TRBD2. Trimming took 6 bases from V and 7 from J; bases not matched to a gene: 12. Germline-derived CDR1 and CDR2 are MDHEN and SYDVKM. CDR3 length: 15 amino acids. CDR3 amino acids: CASSKWTSGRGEQYF. In nucleotides, the CDR3 is TGTGCCAGCAGCAAATGGACTAGCGGTAGGGGGGAGCAGTACTTC.

This chain links TRBV9 with TRBJ1-1; 7 bases line up with TRBD1. V gave up 1 base and J gave up 10 bases; unmatched junction bases: 7. Germline-derived CDR1 and CDR2 are SGDLS and YYNGEE. The CDR3 runs to 13 residues. DNA of the CDR3: TGTGCCAGCAGCGTAACAGGGGATTCGGGAGCTTTCTTT. This translates into CASSVTGDSGAFF.

The chain combines TRBV12-5 with TRBJ2-7, with D tentatively TRBD2 (6 bases). This CDR3 region has 14 residues. The germline V gene has CDR1 LGHNT and CDR2 FRNRAP. Trimming shortened V by 0 bases and J by 6 bases, and 12 bases separated the two germline ends. The CDR3 coding sequence is TGTGCTAGTGGTTTGGTCGGCGGGGCTGCCGAGCAGTACTTC. Residues: CASGLVGGAAEQYF. The full variable domain, its missing parts supplied by reference TRBV12-5 and TRBJ2-7, is DARVTQTPRHKVTEMGQEVTMRCQPILGHNTVFWYRQTMMQGLELLAYFRNRAPLDDSGMPKDRFSAEMPDATLATLKIQPSEPRDSAVYFCASGLVGGAAEQYFGPGTRLTVT.